This TCR beta chain was captured in a study of blood T cell repertoires in COVID-19. The data were produced by immunoSEQ multiplex PCR, yet TCRdb's version contains in-frame clones alone and is incomplete. The top ten hold 3% of the sample, which has under 200,000 clones, roughly 70% seen once. Germline CDR1 and CDR2: LNHDA and SQIVND (reference sequence). This CDR3 region has 14 residues. Trimming cost V 6 bases and J 7 bases; bases outside gene matches: 7. Specimen: peripheral blood. This receptor was obtained from a woman of 80 years or more with acute or convalescent COVID-19. The chain uses TRBV19 and TRBJ2-1; the match to TRBD1 covers 9 bases. CDR3 loop: CASSAGQGSNEQFF. Here the CDR3 DNA reads TGTGCCAGTAGCGCGGGACAGGGATCGAATGAGCAGTTCTTC.